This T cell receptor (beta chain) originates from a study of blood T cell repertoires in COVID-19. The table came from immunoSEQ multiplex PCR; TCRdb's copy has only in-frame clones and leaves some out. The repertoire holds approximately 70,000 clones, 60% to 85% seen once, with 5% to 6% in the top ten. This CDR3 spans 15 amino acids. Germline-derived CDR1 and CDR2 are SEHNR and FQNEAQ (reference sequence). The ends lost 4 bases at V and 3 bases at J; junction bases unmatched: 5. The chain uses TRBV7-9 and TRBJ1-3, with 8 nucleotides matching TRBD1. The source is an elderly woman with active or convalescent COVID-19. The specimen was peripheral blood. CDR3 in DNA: TGTGCCAGCAGCTACGGACAGGGCTTTGGAAACACCATATATTTT. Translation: CASSYGQGFGNTIYF.